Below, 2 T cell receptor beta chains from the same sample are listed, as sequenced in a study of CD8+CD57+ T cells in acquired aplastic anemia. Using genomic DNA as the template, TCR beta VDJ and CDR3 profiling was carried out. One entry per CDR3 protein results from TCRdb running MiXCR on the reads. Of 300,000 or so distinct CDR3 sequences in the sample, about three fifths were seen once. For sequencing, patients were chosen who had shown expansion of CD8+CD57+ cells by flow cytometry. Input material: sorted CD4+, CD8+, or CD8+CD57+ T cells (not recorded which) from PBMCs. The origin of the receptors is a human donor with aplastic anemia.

CDR3: CSAPGPYGYTF. In DNA, the CDR3 is TGCAGTGCGCCGGGACCCTATGGCTACACCTTC. The chain has TRBV20-1 and TRBJ1-2; weak D call: TRBD1 (5 bases). Germline values: CDR1 DFQATT, CDR2 SNEGSKA (reference sequence). There are 11 residues in the CDR3. The V gene lost 6 bases and the J gene lost 4 bases, with 9 bases spanning the gap.

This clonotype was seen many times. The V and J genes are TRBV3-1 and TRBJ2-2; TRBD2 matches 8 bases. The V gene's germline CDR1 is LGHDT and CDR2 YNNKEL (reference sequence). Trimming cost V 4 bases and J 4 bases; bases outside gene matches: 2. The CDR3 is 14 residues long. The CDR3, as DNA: TGTGCCAGCAGCCCTCGGGAGGGCACCGGGGAGCTGTTTTTT. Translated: CASSPREGTGELFF. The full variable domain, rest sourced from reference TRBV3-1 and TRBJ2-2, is DTAVSQTPKYLVTQMGNDKSIKCEQNLGHDTMYWYKQDSKKFLKIMFSYNNKELIINETVPNRFSPKSPDKAHLNLHINSLELGDSAVYFCASSPREGTGELFFGEGSRLTVL.